This TCR beta chain came from a study of shared clonotypes between healthy human individuals. Study details: Aged between 18 and 49, the donors were a couple of women and three men.

The CDR3 loop spans 11 amino acids. V gave up 6 bases and J gave up 5 bases, with 7 bases separating them. Germline values: CDR1 WSHSY, CDR2 SAAADI. The naive CD8 population came from CD45RO-negative cells selected for CCR7, without terminally differentiated effector memory CD45RA+ cells. There were no recent acute infections or vaccinations among the donors, who were healthy HIV-negative adults. Study results and caveats: Represented diversity, genetic and exposure-history alike, was limited by few donors. The sharing of 4.5% to 6.5% of naive CD4 clonotypes was seen across a handful of donors.

Worth noting for this clone: Its antigen is currently unknown.

Assay: immunoSEQ multiplex PCR; the TCRdb copy retains only in-frame clones and omits some. The table shows around 600,000 clones, with around 96% occurring only once. The source is a woman in her twenties or thirties in good health. The J gene is TRBJ1-1, the V gene TRBV10-2; D remains ambiguous. Sequencing used naive CD8+ T cells sorted from blood. The CDR3 region is CASRLGTEAFF. The CDR3 nucleotides read TGCGCCAGCAGGCTGGGGACTGAAGCTTTCTTT.